The present T cell receptor (beta chain) was sequenced within a study of CD8 T cells in Susac syndrome. CDR3 length: 13 residues. V lost 4 bases and J lost 2, with 10 bases in between. Germline assignment: CDR1 SGHRS and CDR2 YFSETQ. Random hexamers were used to reverse transcribe about 0.45 to 1 ug of RNA. TCRdb ran MiXCR on the immunoSEQ multiplex PCR reads and lists one entry per CDR3 protein. The data show about 140,000 distinct CDR3 sequences, around 95% seen once. The receptor's source is a human donor with multiple sclerosis. V usage is TRBV5-1 and J usage is TRBJ2-7, with TRBD2 as a possible D gene (5 bases). Sequenced sample: CD4+ T cells from PBMCs. CDR3 DNA sequence: TGCGCCAGCAGCAAGGAACTAGCCTACGAGCAGTACTTC. It codes for CASSKELAYEQYF. Based on the CDR3 plus reference TRBV5-1 and TRBJ2-7, the full variable domain is KAGVTQTPRYLIKTRGQQVTLSCSPISGHRSVSWYQQTPGQGLQFLFEYFSETQRNKGNFPGRFSGRQFSNSRSEMNVSTLELGDSALYLCASSKELAYEQYFGPGTRLTVT.